The entry below gives a single T cell receptor (beta chain) sequence along with its context. TCRdb's copy holds only in-frame clones and misses some; the assay was immunoSEQ multiplex PCR. The table lists about 1.5 million clones, around 98% of them singletons, with roughly 0.45% in the top ten. This entry comes from a study of shared clonotypes between healthy human individuals. Germline V gives CDR1 SGHRS, CDR2 YFSETQ. The CDR3 totals 14 residues. Trimming removed 7 bases from V and 0 bases from J, with 12 bases in between. The J gene is TRBJ2-3, the V gene TRBV5-1; D perhaps matches TRBD1 (5 bases). The source is a man aged 25 to 40 in good health. The sample comprised naive CD4+ T cells sorted from blood. Subset given: CD45RA+ positively selected. CDR3 DNA: TGCGCCAGCCAGACAGCAACTAGCACAGATACGCAGTATTTT. Protein sequence: CASQTATSTDTQYF.